Each of the 24 T cell receptor beta chains below was sequenced from the same sample in a study of cytomegalovirus exposure and HLA in healthy donors (dated by TCRdb to 2016 to 2017). The library was prepared using the immunoSEQ multiplex PCR assay. Imported from immuneACCESS, the table was reduced by TCRdb to in-frame sequences with V and J called. These copies leave out some clones; in studies compared against another copy, an unresolved V gene accounts for under half, and the cause of the remainder is not known. This sample holds more than 150,000 clones; about 88% were observed only once. In total, the top ten clones hold 2.5% to 3.5% of the sample. Sequenced material: PBMCs. These receptors were obtained from a man aged 18 to 35 in good health and CMV-seronegative.

This clone appeared a few times. The chain recombines TRBV19 with TRBJ1-5; D is unresolved. The CDR3 spans 13 residues. V shed 6 bases and J shed 7 bases, with 13 bases lying between them. Germline-derived CDR1 and CDR2 are LNHDA and SQIVND (reference sequence). The CDR3 loop is CASRGDAVQPQHF. DNA of the CDR3: TGTGCCAGTAGAGGAGACGCAGTACAGCCCCAGCATTTT.

This chain links TRBV2 with TRBJ2-7, with D unclear. CDR3 length: 12 amino acids. Germline CDR1 is SNHLY and CDR2 is FYNNEI. V was shortened by 4 bases and J by 6 bases, with 10 bases between the two germline ends. CDR3 region: CASSVVVGEQYF. For the CDR3, the DNA is TGTGCCAGCAGTGTAGTGGTCGGCGAGCAGTACTTC.

For the CDR3, the DNA is TGTGCCAGTAGTATAGAGGGACTAGCGGGGGGGTCTACCCAGTACTTC. This codes for CASSIEGLAGGSTQYF. V gene TRBV19 combines with J gene TRBJ2-5; the match to TRBD2 covers 16 bases. J gave up 8 bases and V 0 bases, and 3 bases lay outside the gene matches. This CDR3 contains 16 residues. From germline, CDR1 is LNHDA and CDR2 SQIVND (reference sequence).

This rearrangement joins TRBV28 to TRBJ1-3; unclear D gene. The V and J ends lost 2 bases and 1 base respectively, with 3 bases between them. The CDR3 has 13 residues. The germline V gene has CDR1 MDHEN and CDR2 SYDVKM. The CDR3 protein is CASSLLSGNTIYF. The CDR3 DNA reads as TGTGCCAGCAGTTTACTTTCTGGAAACACCATATATTTT.

This chain connects TRBV5-1 to TRBJ2-2; possible D gene TRBD1, 5 bases. The CDR3 length is 17 residues. Germline V gene data show CDR1 as SGHRS and CDR2 as YFSETQ. V was cut by 3 bases and J by 0 bases, with 15 bases left in between. The DNA of the CDR3 is TGCGCCAGCAGCTCCAAGGGGCAGCCAACGAACACCGGGGAGCTGTTTTTT. Translating it yields CASSSKGQPTNTGELFF. Using reference TRBV5-1 and TRBJ2-2 for the parts outside the CDR3, the full variable domain is KAGVTQTPRYLIKTRGQQVTLSCSPISGHRSVSWYQQTPGQGLQFLFEYFSETQRNKGNFPGRFSGRQFSNSRSEMNVSTLELGDSALYLCASSSKGQPTNTGELFFGEGSRLTVL.

In its sample, this clone was seen once. The V and J genes are TRBV4-1 and TRBJ2-1, with TRBD2 identical over 12 bases. This CDR3 spans 16 amino acids. The germline V gene encodes CDR1 MGHRA and CDR2 YSYEKL. Trimming took 4 bases from V and 5 from J; bases not matched to a gene: 6. The CDR3 nucleotides read TGCGCCAGCAGCCGCTTCCTAGCGGGGGGGGACAATGAGCAGTTCTTC. It codes for CASSRFLAGGDNEQFF.

The V gene is TRBV7-2, the J gene TRBJ2-3; D possibly corresponds to TRBD1 (6 bases). This CDR3 comprises 16 residues. Germline values: CDR1 SGHTA, CDR2 FQGNSA. The V end lost 1 base, the J end lost 0 bases, and 11 bases lay between the germline ends. The CDR3 region is CASSLEQGPSTDTQYF. CDR3 nucleotides: TGTGCCAGCAGCTTAGAGCAGGGGCCTAGCACAGATACGCAGTATTTT.

V is TRBV2 and J is TRBJ2-2, with TRBD1 identical over 9 bases. The CDR3 loop spans 14 amino acids. Per the germline V gene, CDR1 is SNHLY and CDR2 is FYNNEI. The J segment lost 5 bases and the V segment lost 9 bases, leaving 7 bases of the junction unmatched. The CDR3 nucleotides are TGTGCCAGAGGGACAGGGAGAGAGACCGGGGAGCTGTTTTTT. Translating it yields CARGTGRETGELFF.

This clone occurred a few times. The V and J genes are TRBV4-1 and TRBJ1-3; TRBD1 matches at 7 bases. The ends lost 7 bases at V and 4 bases at J; junction bases unmatched: 16. Germline V gene data show CDR1 as MGHRA and CDR2 as YSYEKL. The CDR3 has 17 residues. CDR3 nucleotides: TGCGCCAGCACCCGCGTGGAGACAGGGCACGCAGGAAACACCATATATTTT. This encodes CASTRVETGHAGNTIYF.

The chain joins TRBV4-3 to TRBJ2-7; perhaps TRBD1 as D (6 bases). The CDR3 runs to 16 residues. The V and J ends lost 0 bases and 3 bases respectively, with 15 bases between them. Germline lookup yields CDR1 LGHNA and CDR2 YSLEER. CDR3 coding DNA: TGCGCCAGCAGCCAAGATCAAACAGGGATAGACTACGAGCAGTACTTC. The encoded protein is CASSQDQTGIDYEQYF.

The rearrangement uses TRBV27 and TRBJ1-1; 10 positions match TRBD1. CDR1 and CDR2 from the germline V gene are MNHEY and SMNVEV (reference sequence). With 5 bases clipped from V and 5 bases from J, the junction kept 8 bases outside the gene matches. The CDR3 is 15 residues long. In DNA, the CDR3 is TGTGCCAGCAGTATCCCGGGACAGGGGAGGACTGAAGCTTTCTTT. Its translation is CASSIPGQGRTEAFF.

V is TRBV28 and J is TRBJ2-7, with a weak D call TRBD2 (5 bases). V lost 6 bases, J lost 1 base, and 7 bases lay in between. CDR1 is MDHEN, CDR2 SYDVKM, per germline. The CDR3 has 12 residues. The CDR3 loop is CASRERSYEQYF. As DNA, the CDR3 is TGTGCCAGCAGGGAGCGGTCCTACGAGCAGTACTTC. Full variable domain (rest looked up from reference TRBV28 and TRBJ2-7): DVKVTQSSRYLVKRTGEKVFLECVQDMDHENMFWYRQDPGLGLRLIYFSYDVKMKEKGDIPEGYSVSREKKERFSLILESASTNQTSMYLCASRERSYEQYFGPGTRLTVT.

The chain combines TRBV28 with TRBJ2-2; possibly TRBD2 for D (6 bases). Germline V gives CDR1 MDHEN, CDR2 SYDVKM. This CDR3 has 14 amino acids. V lost 8 bases and J lost 3, with 13 bases in between. CDR3 in DNA: TGTGCCAGCTATAGCGGAGTCTACACCGGGGAGCTGTTTTTT. This encodes CASYSGVYTGELFF. Combining the CDR3 with reference TRBV28 and TRBJ2-2 gives the whole variable domain DVKVTQSSRYLVKRTGEKVFLECVQDMDHENMFWYRQDPGLGLRLIYFSYDVKMKEKGDIPEGYSVSREKKERFSLILESASTNQTSMYLCASYSGVYTGELFFGEGSRLTVL.

This sequence joins TRBV5-1 and TRBJ2-7; the match to TRBD2 covers 9 bases. CDR3 length equals 18 residues. CDR1 SGHRS and CDR2 YFSETQ come from the germline V gene. The ends lost 2 bases at V and 0 bases at J; junction bases unmatched: 12. The CDR3, as DNA: TGCGCCAGCAGCTTAGGCTGGGCTAGCGGGACCAGCTCCTACGAGCAGTACTTC. Residues: CASSLGWASGTSSYEQYF.

The J gene is TRBJ2-3, the V gene TRBV5-1; TRBD2 matches at 8 bases. Germline assignment: CDR1 SGHRS and CDR2 YFSETQ. J lost 0 bases, V lost 2 bases, and 2 bases had no gene match. The CDR3 runs to 15 residues. This CDR3 reads CASSFGGASTDTQYF. The CDR3 DNA is TGCGCCAGCAGCTTCGGGGGGGCTAGCACAGATACGCAGTATTTT.

J is TRBJ2-7 and V is TRBV27, with 8 bases aligning to TRBD1. The germline V gene encodes CDR1 MNHEY and CDR2 SMNVEV (reference sequence). The J segment lost 2 bases and the V segment lost 5 bases, leaving 5 bases of the junction unmatched. CDR3 size: 14 residues. CDR3 nucleotide sequence: TGTGCCAGCAGTCATAGGGACAGGACCTACGAGCAGTACGTC. It is translated as CASSHRDRTYEQYV.

V and J are TRBV28 and TRBJ1-4, with TRBD1 matching over 10 bases. The CDR3 length is 19 residues. The J segment lost 0 bases and the V segment lost 3 bases, leaving 10 bases of the junction unmatched. In germline, CDR1 is MDHEN, CDR2 SYDVKM. This CDR3 is CASSLRDRGGKATNEKLFF. The DNA for the CDR3 is TGTGCCAGCAGTTTGAGGGACAGGGGAGGGAAAGCAACTAATGAAAAACTGTTTTTT.

This clone was seen once. The rearrangement uses TRBV29-1 and TRBJ2-5; 7 bases are shared with TRBD1. The CDR3 consists of 13 residues. Trimming removed 6 bases from V and 5 bases from J; junction bases left unmatched: 9. Germline values: CDR1 SQVTM, CDR2 ANQGSEA. The CDR3 region is CSVGTDRWETQYF. In nucleotides, the CDR3 is TGCAGCGTCGGGACAGACAGGTGGGAGACCCAGTACTTC.

This chain uses TRBV5-1 with TRBJ2-6; TRBD2 agrees at 7 bases. The V segment lost 4 bases and the J segment 0 bases; nucleotides outside the gene matches: 10. CDR3 length equals 18 residues. Germline CDR1 is SGHRS and CDR2 is YFSETQ. The CDR3 region has the DNA TGCGCCAGCAGCCCATCTCTAGCGGTTCTCTCTGGGGCCAACGTCCTGACTTTC. Amino acid sequence: CASSPSLAVLSGANVLTF. The full variable domain, rest sourced from reference TRBV5-1 and TRBJ2-6, is KAGVTQTPRYLIKTRGQQVTLSCSPISGHRSVSWYQQTPGQGLQFLFEYFSETQRNKGNFPGRFSGRQFSNSRSEMNVSTLELGDSALYLCASSPSLAVLSGANVLTFGAGSRLTVL.

The V and J genes are TRBV19 and TRBJ2-3; the D is unclear. The CDR3 loop spans 12 amino acids. The germline V gene has CDR1 LNHDA and CDR2 SQIVND (reference sequence). The germline V and J ends were trimmed by 5 bases and 4 bases, with 7 bases remaining between them. The CDR3 region is CASSSVADTQYF. The DNA of the CDR3 is TGTGCCAGTAGTTCCGTTGCAGATACGCAGTATTTT. The whole variable domain, filled in from reference TRBV19 and TRBJ2-3, reads DGGITQSPKYLFRKEGQNVTLSCEQNLNHDAMYWYRQDPGQGLRLIYYSQIVNDFQKGDIAEGYSVSREKKESFPLTVTSAQKNPTAFYLCASSSVADTQYFGPGTRLTVL.

This chain's CDR3 is CASSSQGGAYNEQFF. The CDR3 DNA reads TGTGCCAGCAGCTCGCAGGGAGGGGCCTACAATGAGCAGTTCTTC. The chain joins TRBV5-4 to TRBJ2-1, with TRBD2 matching over 7 bases. Trimming took 3 bases from V and 2 from J; bases not matched to a gene: 5. The CDR3 sequence is 15 residues long. Germline CDR1 is SGHNT and CDR2 is YYREEE (reference sequence).

The gene calls are TRBV6-5 and TRBJ2-2; 8 bases align to TRBD2. This CDR3 region has 16 residues. Trimming cost V 0 bases and J 6 bases; bases outside gene matches: 6. Germline CDR1 reads MNHEY; CDR2 reads SVGAGI. The CDR3 region is CASSYSGRGAPGELFF. In nucleotides, the CDR3 is TGTGCCAGCAGTTACTCGGGGCGGGGGGCTCCCGGGGAGCTGTTTTTT.

The chain combines TRBV6-6 with TRBJ2-3; D may be TRBD2 (6 bases). Trimming removed 0 bases from V and 3 bases from J, with 10 bases in between. Germline loops: CDR1 MNHNY, CDR2 SVGAGI (reference sequence). CDR3 length: 15 amino acids. The CDR3, as DNA: TGTGCCAGCAGTTACTCGATTAGCGGTACAGATACGCAGTATTTT. Its protein is CASSYSISGTDTQYF.

The V gene is TRBV15, the J gene TRBJ2-1, with 8 bases aligning to TRBD2. Looked up from germline, CDR1 is LNHNV and CDR2 is YYDKDF (reference sequence). V dropped 0 bases and J dropped 4; count of bases not matched to a gene: 2. The CDR3 covers 15 residues. The CDR3 is CATSRERGAYNEQFF. CDR3 coding DNA: TGTGCCACCAGCAGAGAGCGGGGGGCGTACAATGAGCAGTTCTTC.